Given below is one TCR beta chain in context. How the authors handled the data: By means of reference gene primer amplification, nucleated cell counts were estimated. The protocol was immunoSEQ multiplex PCR, while the TCRdb copy is restricted to in-frame clones and leaves out a portion. The DNA gave D and trimming, while V, J and clone size come from that table. The table includes hundreds of thousands of clones, more than 85% detected once. The CDR3 totals 14 residues. The germline V gene has CDR1 MDHEN and CDR2 SYDVKM. V lost 7 bases and J lost 5; bases outside the gene matches: 10. This sample was taken from a study of blood T cell repertoires in COVID-19. Across the study: Specimens from acute and convalescent COVID-19 originated in the United States, Italy and Spain.

Assignments of participants to cohorts depended upon their own reported clinical history. The V and J genes are TRBV28 and TRBJ2-7; 8 bases map to TRBD1. The sequence was collected from a woman in her twenties or thirties who had recovered from COVID-19. Sequencing was done on a sample of PBMCs or T cells enriched from blood (not recorded which). The CDR3 DNA sequence: TGTGCCAGCACCCTCCCGGACAGGGCCCACGAGCAGTACTTC. Amino acid sequence: CASTLPDRAHEQYF.